This TCR beta chain was sequenced for a study of cytomegalovirus exposure and HLA in healthy donors. The CDR3 extends over 12 amino acids. In germline, CDR1 is MDHEN, CDR2 SYDVKM. Trimming took 5 bases from V and 7 from J, leaving 9 bases between them. Primers: 60 Vbeta forward and 13 Jbeta reverse. TCRdb's copy holds only in-frame clones and misses some; the assay was immunoSEQ multiplex PCR. This table holds 100,000 to 150,000 clones, roughly 78% found once. To note about this clone: The antigen is not known.

General study findings and limits: More clonal expansion characterized HLA-associated TCR beta chains than equally common others in a later analysis. Later analysis demonstrated an association between a missense DCLRE1C variant and TCR beta V- and J-gene trimming.

The clonotype was recovered from a woman in her thirties or forties in good health and CMV-seronegative. The J gene is TRBJ1-5, the V gene TRBV28; D is ambiguous. The specimen sequenced was PBMCs. The CDR3 DNA reads as TGTGCCAGCAGTCTAGCCATCCAGCCCCAGCATTTT. It is translated as CASSLAIQPQHF.